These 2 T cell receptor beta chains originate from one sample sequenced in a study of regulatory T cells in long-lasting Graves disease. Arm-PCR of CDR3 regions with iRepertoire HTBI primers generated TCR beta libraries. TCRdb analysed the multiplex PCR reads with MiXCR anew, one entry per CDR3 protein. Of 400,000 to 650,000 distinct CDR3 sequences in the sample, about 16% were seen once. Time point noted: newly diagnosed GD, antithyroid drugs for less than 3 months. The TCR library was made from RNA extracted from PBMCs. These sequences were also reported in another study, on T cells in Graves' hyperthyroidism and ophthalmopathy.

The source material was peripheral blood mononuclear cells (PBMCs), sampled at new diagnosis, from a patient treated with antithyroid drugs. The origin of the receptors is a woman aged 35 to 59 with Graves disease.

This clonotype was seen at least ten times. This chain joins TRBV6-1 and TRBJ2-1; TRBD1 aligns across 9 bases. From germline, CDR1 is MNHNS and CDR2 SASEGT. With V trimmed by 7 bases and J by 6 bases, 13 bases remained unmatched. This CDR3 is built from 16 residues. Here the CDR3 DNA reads TGTGCCAGCAATAGGGTGTGGGGACAGGGTAGCAATGAGCAGTTCTTC. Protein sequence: CASNRVWGQGSNEQFF.

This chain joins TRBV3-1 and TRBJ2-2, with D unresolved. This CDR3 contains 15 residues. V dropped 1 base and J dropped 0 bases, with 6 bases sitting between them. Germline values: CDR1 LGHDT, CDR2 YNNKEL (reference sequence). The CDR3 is CASSQGVPNTGELFF. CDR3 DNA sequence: TGTGCCAGCAGCCAAGGGGTTCCGAACACCGGGGAGCTGTTTTTT.